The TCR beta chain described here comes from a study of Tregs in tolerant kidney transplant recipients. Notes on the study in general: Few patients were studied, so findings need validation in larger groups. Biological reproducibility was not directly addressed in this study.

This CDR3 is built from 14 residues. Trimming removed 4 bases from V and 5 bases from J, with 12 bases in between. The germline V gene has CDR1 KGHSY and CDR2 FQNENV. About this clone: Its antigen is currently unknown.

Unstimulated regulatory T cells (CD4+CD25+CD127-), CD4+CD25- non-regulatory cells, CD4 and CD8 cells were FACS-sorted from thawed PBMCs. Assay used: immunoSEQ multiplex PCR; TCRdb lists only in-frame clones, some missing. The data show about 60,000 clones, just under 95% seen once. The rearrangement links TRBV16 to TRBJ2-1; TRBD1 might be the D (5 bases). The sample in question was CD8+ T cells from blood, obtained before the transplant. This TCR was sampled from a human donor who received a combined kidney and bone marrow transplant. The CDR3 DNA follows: TGTGCCAGCAGCCCGGAAAACAGGAACAATGAGCAGTTCTTC. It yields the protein CASSPENRNNEQFF.